Listed below are T cell receptor beta chains from one sample, sequenced in a study of glioma-infiltrating T cells after dendritic cell vaccination. Sequencing used immunoSEQ multiplex PCR; TCRdb keeps in-frame clones, though not all of them. The sample consists of about 94,000 clones, around 80% of them appearing once. Material: blood, obtained after dendritic cell vaccination. These receptors were collected from a human donor with glioblastoma. CDR3s leave out the opening cysteine and the closing phenylalanine or tryptophan. The order of the fields is J gene, CDR3 length, V gene, CDR3 protein.

TRBJ2-7,16,TRBV7-6,ASSLVPLDSTSSYEQY
TRBJ2-5,17,TRBV5-1,ASSPNPRLAGGIQETQY
TRBJ2-1,12,TRBV30,AWEGGGIRNEQF
TRBJ2-7,14,TRBV5-6,ASRTRLRTGTYEQY
TRBJ1-1,12,TRBV30,AWSYRVGYAEAF
TRBJ2-7,9,TRBV29-1,SVHQGYEQY
TRBJ1-2,15,TRBV25-1,ASSDIRQGAIGYGYT
TRBJ2-3,12,TRBV30,AWILAGGLDTQY
TRBJ1-1,13,TRBV12-5,ARKTRVFRNTEAF
TRBJ2-3,11,TRBV5-4,ASSLYGADTQY
TRBJ1-2,9,TRBV29-1,SVPDRQGYT
TRBJ2-2,12,TRBV7-9,ASSLGLVGGELF
TRBJ2-5,9,TRBV20-1,SANQGETQY
TRBJ2-1,9,TRBV25-1,ASSECDEQF
TRBJ1-5,12,TRBV2,ASKTGISNQPQH
TRBJ2-2,13,TRBV6-1,ASSTGHSNTGELF
TRBJ2-2,12,TRBV19,ASSIGLVTGELF
TRBJ1-2,12,TRBV6-1,ATLSLPGRYGYT
TRBJ1-4,12,TRBV30,AWRRQGWDEKLF
TRBJ2-7,12,TRBV19,ASSWTGDSYEQY
TRBJ2-1,9,TRBV20-1,SASRGDEQF
TRBJ2-3,12,TRBV11-1,ASSLLAGGETQY
TRBJ2-1,12,TRBV27,ASRTGTNYNEQF
TRBJ2-1,12,TRBV6-6,ASSRTGAYNEQF
TRBJ1-3,14,TRBV5-1,ASSLGPQNPGNTIY
TRBJ2-3,13,TRBV4-1,ASSPGWGDPDTQY
TRBJ2-2,11,TRBV7-9,ASNPRGTGELF
TRBJ2-1,13,TRBV6-5,ASSQRDRGGDEQF